A single sample gave rise to the 30 T cell receptor beta chains below, sequenced in a study of post-analysis software for immune sequencing data. The study's findings and limits: In patients, TRBV5-6, TRBV5-1 and TRBV20-1 belonged to five or six TRBV segments found more frequently than in controls.

Their specific antigens are unknown. TCR beta cDNA libraries included unique molecular identifiers. TCRdb re-called the PCR reads through MiXCR, storing one row per CDR3 protein. The sample gives roughly 730,000 distinct CDR3 sequences, roughly 29% of which show up once; around 0.56% is in the top ten. The specimen was blood. The receptors were gathered from a girl between 5 and 17 years old with multiple sclerosis.

The chain is built from TRBV2 and TRBJ2-1; D may match TRBD1 or TRBD2 (5 bases each). V was pared by 6 bases and J by 6 bases, with 12 bases between. The CDR3 sequence is 13 residues long. CDR1 SNHLY and CDR2 FYNNEI come from the germline V gene. CDR3 protein: CASSVGTRNEQFF. Here the CDR3 DNA reads TGTGCCAGCAGCGTTGGGACCCGCAATGAGCAGTTCTTC.

This clonotype has a single count. The rearrangement links TRBV6-6 to TRBJ2-2; D is perhaps TRBD2 (5 bases). V lost 0 bases and J lost 10, with 9 bases in between. The CDR3 spans 13 residues. Germline V gene data show CDR1 as MNHNY and CDR2 as SVGAGI (reference sequence). Here the CDR3 DNA reads TGTGCCAGCAGTTACTCGAGCGGTCCGGAGCTGTTTTTT. It codes for CASSYSSGPELFF.

This clonotype was counted only a few times. The V call is TRBV6-4, the J call TRBJ1-2, with a weak D call TRBD1 (5 bases). Germline V lookup: CDR1 MRHNA, CDR2 SNTAGT. The CDR3 length is 12 residues. V shed 1 base and J shed 8 bases, with 8 bases lying between them. The CDR3 region has the DNA TGTGCCAGCAGTGACTACGGGACGGGCTACACCTTC. It yields the protein CASSDYGTGYTF.

The chain recombines TRBV3-1 with TRBJ1-2; D is undetermined. Trimming shortened V by 0 bases and J by 7 bases, and 6 bases separated the two germline ends. This CDR3 has 12 residues. Germline CDR1 is LGHDT and CDR2 is YNNKEL (reference sequence). The CDR3 protein is CASSQDGVGYTF. The CDR3 bases are TGTGCCAGCAGCCAAGACGGGGTTGGCTACACCTTC.

This clonotype occurred a few times. The V and J genes are TRBV6-6 and TRBJ2-3; the D gene is possibly TRBD2 (6 bases). CDR1 MNHNY and CDR2 SVGAGI come from the germline V gene (reference sequence). V was shortened by 8 bases and J by 0 bases, with 21 bases between the two germline ends. CDR3 size: 17 residues. CDR3 in amino acids: CASRKPRRDTSTDTQYF. The DNA for the CDR3 is TGTGCCAGCCGAAAGCCAAGGCGGGATACTAGCACAGATACGCAGTATTTT.

In its sample, this clonotype was seen a few times. V gene TRBV20-1 combines with J gene TRBJ2-7; possibly TRBD1 for D (5 bases). Trimming left V 6 bases short and J 4 bases short, with 22 bases between. Germline lookup yields CDR1 DFQATT and CDR2 SNEGSKA (reference sequence). This CDR3 is 15 amino acids long. DNA for the CDR3: TGCAGTGCAGAAGCCGTTGAAGGGGCGGATTACGAGCAGTACTTC. This sequence encodes CSAEAVEGADYEQYF.

The CDR3 DNA reads as TGTGCCAGCAGCGTAGGCCTAGTTGCGTCGGGCCGAGAGACCCAGTACTTC. Translating it yields CASSVGLVASGRETQYF. The rearrangement joins TRBV9 to TRBJ2-5; no reliable D call. Looked up from germline, CDR1 is SGDLS and CDR2 is YYNGEE. Trimming took off 0 bases at V and 4 bases at J, with 19 bases between the two ends. The CDR3 is 17 amino acids.

This clonotype was seen only a few times. The chain employs TRBV6-1 and TRBJ2-4, with 7 nucleotides matching TRBD1. The DNA end lines up better with TRBJ2-7; the J call may be wrong. The CDR3 spans 14 residues. Germline assignment: CDR1 MNHNS and CDR2 SASEGT. Here the CDR3 reads CASSEVGDSSEQYF. CDR3 coding DNA: TGTGCCAGCAGTGAAGTTGGGGACAGCAGCGAGCAGTACTTC.

This clonotype appeared a few times. This chain joins TRBV20-1 and TRBJ1-5, with D perhaps matching TRBD1 (6 bases). The CDR3 consists of 14 residues. Germline V gene lookup returns CDR1 DFQATT and CDR2 SNEGSKA (reference sequence). V lost 5 bases, J lost 1 base, and 12 bases lay in between. CDR3 in amino acids: CSAPSGGSNQPQHF. The CDR3 DNA reads as TGCAGTGCTCCCTCGGGGGGCAGCAATCAGCCCCAGCATTTT.

This clonotype was detected many times. The rearrangement links TRBV12-3 or TRBV12-4 to TRBJ2-5; 8 bases align to TRBD1. The CDR3 runs to 14 residues. V dropped 8 bases and J dropped 5; count of bases not matched to a gene: 10. CDR3 DNA sequence: TGTGCCAGCTCGACGGCAGGGGGCAGGGAGACCCAGTACTTC. Protein: CASSTAGGRETQYF.

This clonotype was recorded a few times. The rearrangement links TRBV21-1 to TRBJ2-1; the table names TRBD2, a call not compared with the DNA. TRBV21-1 is assigned pseudogene status. The length of the CDR3 is 15 residues. CDR3 region: CASSKDLANWDEQFF. CDR3 in DNA: TGTGCCAGCAGCAAAGACCTAGCGAATTGGGATGAGCAGTTCTTC.

V is TRBV28 and J is TRBJ2-1; TRBD1 might be the D (7 bases). CDR3 size: 16 residues. Germline V gene lookup returns CDR1 MDHEN and CDR2 SYDVKM. V lost 4 bases and J 2 bases, leaving 15 bases between the germline ends. This CDR3 is CASSSAGGIPYNEQFF. CDR3 bases: TGTGCCAGCAGTTCTGCAGGGGGGATCCCCTACAATGAGCAGTTCTTC.

This clonotype was picked up a small number of times. The chain couples TRBV5-5 to TRBJ1-1; D perhaps matches TRBD1 (5 bases). The V gene's germline CDR1 is SGHKS and CDR2 YYEKEE (reference sequence). Trimming shortened V by 5 bases and J by 5 bases, and 16 bases separated the two germline ends. The CDR3 spans 14 residues. The CDR3 is CASSPLAGRTEAFF. The CDR3 DNA sequence: TGTGCCAGCAGTCCCCTCGCAGGGAGGACTGAAGCTTTCTTT.

The chain recombines TRBV4-1 with TRBJ2-2; 7 nucleotides align to TRBD1. Germline CDR1 is MGHRA and CDR2 is YSYEKL. The V gene end was trimmed by 3 bases and the J gene end by 6 bases; junction bases not matched to a gene: 4. The length of the CDR3 is 14 residues. CDR3 DNA sequence: TGCGCCAGCAGCCACAAAACAGGGGCCGGGGAGCTGTTTTTT. It encodes CASSHKTGAGELFF.

Only a few counts were recorded for this clonotype. The CDR3 protein is CASGPGSQAGELFF. In DNA form, the CDR3 reads TGCGCCAGCGGCCCCGGGTCCCAAGCCGGGGAGCTGTTTTTT. The chain links TRBV5-1 to TRBJ2-2, with D unresolved. Per germline, CDR1 SGHRS and CDR2 YFSETQ. This CDR3 has 14 amino acids. V lost 7 bases and J 6 bases, leaving 16 bases between the germline ends.

The sample holds a few counts of this clonotype. The chain is built from TRBV6-2 or TRBV6-3 and TRBJ2-1, with 14 bases aligning to TRBD2. The germline gives CDR1 MNHEY, CDR2 SVGEGT. The CDR3 extends over 19 amino acids. V was clipped by 7 bases and J by 1 base; unmatched bases: 12. The CDR3 sequence is CASTKPGLAGVRSYNEQFF. The CDR3 coding sequence is TGTGCCAGCACCAAGCCGGGACTAGCGGGAGTCAGGTCCTACAATGAGCAGTTCTTC.

The rearrangement uses TRBV20-1 and TRBJ1-1; no reliable D call. The V gene lost 5 bases and the J gene lost 5 bases, with 18 bases spanning the gap. Germline assignment: CDR1 DFQATT and CDR2 SNEGSKA (reference sequence). The length of the CDR3 is 14 residues. CDR3 protein: CSASIQDSGTEAFF. The CDR3 DNA reads as TGCAGTGCTTCAATCCAGGATAGTGGAACTGAAGCTTTCTTT.

In this sample, this clonotype turned up many times. V is TRBV29-1 and J is TRBJ1-4; D remains unclear. This CDR3 has 13 amino acids. The V gene lost 1 base and the J gene lost 8 bases, with 11 bases spanning the gap. Germline CDR1 and CDR2: SQVTM and ANQGSEA. CDR3 bases: TGCAGCGTTGAAGGGGGAGGAGGCGAAAAACTGTTTTTT. Amino acid sequence: CSVEGGGGEKLFF. Based on the CDR3 plus reference TRBV29-1 and TRBJ1-4, the full variable domain is SAVISQKPSRDICQRGTSLTIQCQVDSQVTMMFWYRQQPGQSLTLIATANQGSEATYESGFVIDKFPISRPNLTFSTLTVSNMSPEDSSIYLCSVEGGGGEKLFFGSGTQLSVL.

In its sample, this clonotype was seen a few times. This chain links TRBV29-1 with TRBJ2-2; D is perhaps TRBD2 (6 bases). The CDR3 extends over 11 amino acids. The V end lost 3 bases, the J end lost 7 bases, and 6 bases lay between the germline ends. CDR1 is SQVTM, CDR2 ANQGSEA, per germline. The CDR3: CSVERDGELFF. In DNA, the CDR3 is TGCAGCGTTGAGCGGGACGGGGAGCTGTTTTTT.

This clonotype was picked up a small number of times. This rearrangement joins TRBV14 to TRBJ2-3; D uncertain. Per the germline V gene, CDR1 is SGHDN and CDR2 is FVKESK. The CDR3 is made up of 16 amino acids. Trimming left V 4 bases short and J 0 bases short, with 14 bases between. The CDR3 protein is CASSPIRFLSTDTQYF. CDR3 DNA sequence: TGTGCCAGCAGCCCCATCCGATTTCTAAGCACAGATACGCAGTATTTT.

The gene calls are TRBV20-1 and TRBJ2-7; 8 nucleotides agree with TRBD2. The CDR3 sequence is 19 residues long. Germline CDR1 is DFQATT and CDR2 is SNEGSKA (reference sequence). Trimming cost V 0 bases and J 4 bases; bases outside gene matches: 20. The CDR3 sequence is CSARDRGLAHPMSRYEQYF. As DNA, the CDR3 is TGCAGTGCTAGAGATCGCGGACTAGCCCATCCGATGAGCCGGTACGAGCAGTACTTC.

This clonotype was found a few times. The V gene is TRBV28, the J gene TRBJ2-5; no clear D gene. Trimming pared 4 bases from V and 4 bases from J, leaving 7 bases between. The length of the CDR3 is 12 residues. The germline CDR1 and CDR2 sequences are MDHEN and SYDVKM. CDR3 in amino acids: CASSSVGETQYF. In nucleotides, the CDR3 is TGTGCCAGCAGTTCTGTCGGAGAGACCCAGTACTTC.

The rearrangement uses TRBV28 and TRBJ1-2; TRBD1 is a possible D gene (5 bases). Germline values: CDR1 MDHEN, CDR2 SYDVKM. The ends were cut back, 3 bases at V and 5 bases at J, with 19 bases in the middle. This CDR3 has 16 residues. CDR3 sequence (DNA): TGTGCCAGCAGTTTGAGGGGCGGCTCATACATGTATGGCTACACCTTC. Residues: CASSLRGGSYMYGYTF.

Comments on this clonotype: A junction boundary mismatches the germline segment, possibly from a read error. This rearrangement joins TRBV18 to TRBJ2-3; 9 bases map to TRBD1. CDR3 size: 13 residues. In germline, CDR1 is KGHSH, CDR2 LQKENI. CDR3 nucleotide sequence: TGCGCCAGCTCACCTACCGACAGGGGGACGCAGTATTTT. Protein sequence: CASSPTDRGTQYF.

This clonotype has a single count. This sequence joins TRBV19 and TRBJ1-1; D may be TRBD1 (6 bases). Deletions cut 3 bases from V and 5 bases from J, with 16 bases between. From germline, CDR1 is LNHDA and CDR2 SQIVND (reference sequence). CDR3 length: 15 residues. In DNA form, the CDR3 reads TGTGCCAGTAGTATTTCTTCGGGGGGCGGAACTGAAGCTTTCTTT. Translation: CASSISSGGGTEAFF.

Turning to this clonotype: An end of the junction differs from the germline gene, which may be a read error. The chain combines TRBV6-5 with TRBJ1-1; 7 positions agree with TRBD1. Germline loops: CDR1 MNHEY, CDR2 SVGAGI. This CDR3 is built from 15 residues. The CDR3 spells CASSYETGMNIEAFF. The DNA for the CDR3 is TGTGCCAGCAGTTACGAGACAGGGATGAACATTGAAGCTTTCTTT.

This clonotype was seen only a few times. The rearrangement links TRBV20-1 to TRBJ1-2; D uncertain. The ends were cut back, 0 bases at V and 6 bases at J, with 5 bases in the middle. Germline CDR1 DFQATT, CDR2 SNEGSKA (reference sequence). This CDR3 contains 11 residues. As DNA, the CDR3 is TGCAGTGCTAGAGATAGAAATGGCTACACCTTC. It codes for CSARDRNGYTF.

The table lists this clonotype with many counts. The chain joins TRBV4-1 to TRBJ2-7; possibly TRBD2 for D (5 bases). CDR3 length: 14 residues. V dropped 1 base and J dropped 1 base, with 8 bases sitting between them. CDR1 is MGHRA, CDR2 YSYEKL, per germline. The chain's CDR3 is CASSQVSGSYEQYF. As DNA, the CDR3 is TGCGCCAGCAGCCAAGTCTCGGGGTCCTACGAGCAGTACTTC.

The V gene is TRBV27, the J gene TRBJ1-2, with TRBD1 matching 8 bases. Germline V lookup: CDR1 MNHEY, CDR2 SMNVEV (reference sequence). V shed 5 bases, J shed 6 bases, and the junction held 8 bases outside the gene matches. The CDR3 has 14 amino acids. The CDR3: CASSPYSGGNGYTF. The DNA of the CDR3 is TGTGCCAGCAGTCCCTACTCAGGGGGCAATGGCTACACCTTC.

The CDR3 bases are TGCAGTGCTAGGTGGGACAGTGGAAAACTGTTTTTT. Protein: CSARWDSGKLFF. This sequence joins TRBV20-1 and TRBJ1-4; 7 bases agree with TRBD1. The CDR3 has 12 residues. Germline assignment: CDR1 DFQATT and CDR2 SNEGSKA (reference sequence). V trimming: 3 bases; J trimming: 10 bases; junction bases outside the gene matches: 5.